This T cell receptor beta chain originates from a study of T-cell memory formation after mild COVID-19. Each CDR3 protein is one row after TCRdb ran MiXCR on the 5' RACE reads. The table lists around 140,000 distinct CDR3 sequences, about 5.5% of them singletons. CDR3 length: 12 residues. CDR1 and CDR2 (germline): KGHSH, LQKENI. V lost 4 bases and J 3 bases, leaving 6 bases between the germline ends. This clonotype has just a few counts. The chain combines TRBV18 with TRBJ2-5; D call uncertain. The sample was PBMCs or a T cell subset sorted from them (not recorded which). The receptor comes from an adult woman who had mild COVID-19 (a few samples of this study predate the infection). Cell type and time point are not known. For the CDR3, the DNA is TGTGCCAGCTCACGACGTGAAGAGACCCAGTACTTC. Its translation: CASSRREETQYF.